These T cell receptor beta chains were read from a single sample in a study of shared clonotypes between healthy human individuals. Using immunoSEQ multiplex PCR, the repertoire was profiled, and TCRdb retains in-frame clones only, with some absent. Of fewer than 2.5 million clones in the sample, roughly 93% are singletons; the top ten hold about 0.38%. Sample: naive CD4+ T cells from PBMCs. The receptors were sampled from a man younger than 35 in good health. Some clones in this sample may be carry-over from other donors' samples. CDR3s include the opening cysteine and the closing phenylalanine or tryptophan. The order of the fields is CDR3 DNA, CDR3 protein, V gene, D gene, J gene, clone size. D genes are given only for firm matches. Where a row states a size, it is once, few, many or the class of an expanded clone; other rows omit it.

CDR3nt: TGTGCCAGCAGTTACCCTGGCGGTAGCTCCTACGAGCAGTACTTC
CDR3aa: CASSYPGGSSYEQYF
v_gene: TRBV6-6
d_gene: -
j_gene: TRBJ2-7
abundance: -

CDR3nt: TGCGCCAACAGCTTGGCGGGCGAGAACACTGAAGCTTTCTTT
CDR3aa: CANSLAGENTEAFF
v_gene: TRBV5-1
d_gene: -
j_gene: TRBJ1-1
abundance: -

CDR3nt: TGTGCCAGCAGCTTTGAGGCTAACTATGGCTACACCTTC
CDR3aa: CASSFEANYGYTF
v_gene: TRBV7-9
d_gene: -
j_gene: TRBJ1-2
abundance: -

CDR3nt: TGCGCCAGCAGCAAACCTCCGGGACAGGGGACAGATACGCAGTATTTT
CDR3aa: CASSKPPGQGTDTQYF
v_gene: TRBV5-1
d_gene: TRBD1
j_gene: TRBJ2-3
abundance: -

CDR3nt: TGTGCCAGCAGCTTAGGCAGGGGGGATGAAAAACTGTTTTTT
CDR3aa: CASSLGRGDEKLFF
v_gene: TRBV7-2
d_gene: TRBD1
j_gene: TRBJ1-4
abundance: -

CDR3nt: TGCGCCACCCAAGGGTGGCCCCAGCATTTT
CDR3aa: CATQGWPQHF
v_gene: TRBV10-1
d_gene: -
j_gene: TRBJ1-5
abundance: -

CDR3nt: TGTGCCAGCTCACCACGGCCAGAACCCTATGGCTACACCTTC
CDR3aa: CASSPRPEPYGYTF
v_gene: TRBV18
d_gene: -
j_gene: TRBJ1-2
abundance: -

CDR3nt: TGTGCCAGCAAAAAGGGTAATGATTCACCCCTCCACTTT
CDR3aa: CASKKGNDSPLHF
v_gene: TRBV28
d_gene: -
j_gene: TRBJ1-6
abundance: once

CDR3nt: TGTGCCAGCAGCCTCAGGGGTGTGCTAGCGGGAGTCTACAATGAGCAGTTCTTC
CDR3aa: CASSLRGVLAGVYNEQFF
v_gene: TRBV14
d_gene: TRBD2
j_gene: TRBJ2-1
abundance: -

CDR3nt: TGTGCCAGCAGTTCGGGGGTTAGTGCTAATGAAAAACTGTTTTTT
CDR3aa: CASSSGVSANEKLFF
v_gene: TRBV27
d_gene: -
j_gene: TRBJ1-4
abundance: -

CDR3nt: TGTGCCAGCAGCTTCCAGGACCGAACCTACAATGAGCAGTTCTTC
CDR3aa: CASSFQDRTYNEQFF
v_gene: TRBV11-2
d_gene: -
j_gene: TRBJ2-1
abundance: -

CDR3nt: TGTGCCAGCAGCGAGCCCGGGAGGGGCCCGCCCGGGGGTCAGCCCCAGCATTTT
CDR3aa: CASSEPGRGPPGGQPQHF
v_gene: TRBV5-8
d_gene: -
j_gene: TRBJ1-5
abundance: once

CDR3nt: TGCGCCAGCAGCTTGGAGGGAAGCTCCTACAATGAGCAGTTCTTC
CDR3aa: CASSLEGSSYNEQFF
v_gene: TRBV5-1
d_gene: -
j_gene: TRBJ2-1
abundance: -

CDR3nt: TGTGCCAGCAGGCCGGCCCTGAGAGCGGGAGGGGGGGAGTTCTTC
CDR3aa: CASRPALRAGGGEFF
v_gene: TRBV6-5
d_gene: TRBD2
j_gene: TRBJ2-1
abundance: -

CDR3nt: TGCAGCGTTGAACGGGGGGTTCAAACCAACTATGGCTACACCTTC
CDR3aa: CSVERGVQTNYGYTF
v_gene: TRBV29-1
d_gene: -
j_gene: TRBJ1-2
abundance: once

CDR3nt: TGCGCCAGCAGCCCCGATATGGGCGGGAGGGCCAATGAGCAGTTCTTC
CDR3aa: CASSPDMGGRANEQFF
v_gene: TRBV4-3
d_gene: TRBD2
j_gene: TRBJ2-1
abundance: -

CDR3nt: TGTGCCAGCAGTTTAGGACAGGGCATTGGAAACACCATATATTTT
CDR3aa: CASSLGQGIGNTIYF
v_gene: TRBV27
d_gene: TRBD1
j_gene: TRBJ1-3
abundance: -

CDR3nt: TGTGCCAGCAGACTGGACGGGACCTATGGCTACACCTTC
CDR3aa: CASRLDGTYGYTF
v_gene: TRBV2
d_gene: -
j_gene: TRBJ1-2
abundance: once

CDR3nt: TGTGCCAGCAGTGCCGACTCGGATACGCAGTATTTT
CDR3aa: CASSADSDTQYF
v_gene: TRBV25-1
d_gene: -
j_gene: TRBJ2-3
abundance: -

CDR3nt: TGTGCCAGCAGCTTATCCCAGCGCGCAGATACGCAGTATTTT
CDR3aa: CASSLSQRADTQYF
v_gene: TRBV7-2
d_gene: -
j_gene: TRBJ2-3
abundance: -

CDR3nt: TGTGCCAGTAGTATAGAGTGGACGTCCTACGAGCAGTACTTC
CDR3aa: CASSIEWTSYEQYF
v_gene: TRBV19
d_gene: -
j_gene: TRBJ2-7
abundance: -

CDR3nt: TGTGCCAGCAGCCATGGGGCCTCCCGTGGGTACGAGCAGTACTTC
CDR3aa: CASSHGASRGYEQYF
v_gene: TRBV4-2
d_gene: -
j_gene: TRBJ2-7
abundance: -

CDR3nt: TGTGCCAGCAGCTTAGAGGCAGGAGAAGCTTTCTTT
CDR3aa: CASSLEAGEAFF
v_gene: TRBV7-8
d_gene: -
j_gene: TRBJ1-1
abundance: -

CDR3nt: TGTGCCAGCAGCCCAGGGGGCAGCACTGAAGCTTTCTTT
CDR3aa: CASSPGGSTEAFF
v_gene: TRBV5-4
d_gene: TRBD1
j_gene: TRBJ1-1
abundance: few

CDR3nt: TGTGCCAGCAGTTCGCCAGGGGAGGGCACTGAAGCTTTCTTT
CDR3aa: CASSSPGEGTEAFF
v_gene: TRBV28
d_gene: -
j_gene: TRBJ1-1
abundance: -

CDR3nt: TGTGCCAGCAGGGGAGGCCTAAGCACAGATACGCAGTATTTT
CDR3aa: CASRGGLSTDTQYF
v_gene: TRBV28
d_gene: -
j_gene: TRBJ2-3
abundance: -

CDR3nt: TGTGCCAGCAGCCTAGGTGGCAGTTGGAATGAAAAACTGTTTTTT
CDR3aa: CASSLGGSWNEKLFF
v_gene: TRBV7-2
d_gene: -
j_gene: TRBJ1-4
abundance: -

CDR3nt: TGTGCCAGCAATGTCCCTGGGACAGGGCGGTGGAGCACTGAAGCTTTCTTT
CDR3aa: CASNVPGTGRWSTEAFF
v_gene: TRBV28
d_gene: TRBD1
j_gene: TRBJ1-1
abundance: -

CDR3nt: TGTGCCAGCAGCCCATCGGGAGGGGTGCGCGTTATGTACGAGCAGTACTTC
CDR3aa: CASSPSGGVRVMYEQYF
v_gene: TRBV5-4
d_gene: TRBD2
j_gene: TRBJ2-7
abundance: -

CDR3nt: TGTGCCAGCAGCCCGTTTAATCAGCCCCAGCATTTT
CDR3aa: CASSPFNQPQHF
v_gene: TRBV7-8
d_gene: -
j_gene: TRBJ1-5
abundance: few

CDR3nt: TGTGCCAGTAGTACCATAACGACAGGCTCATACACTGAAGCTTTCTTT
CDR3aa: CASSTITTGSYTEAFF
v_gene: TRBV19
d_gene: -
j_gene: TRBJ1-1
abundance: -

CDR3nt: TGTGCCAGCAGCTTGGTGGGGGCCTCCTACGAGCAGTACTTC
CDR3aa: CASSLVGASYEQYF
v_gene: TRBV5-4
d_gene: -
j_gene: TRBJ2-7
abundance: -

CDR3nt: TGTGCCAGCAGCTTAGTGACTAGCGGGAGTGGTTGGGTGGAGTTCTTC
CDR3aa: CASSLVTSGSGWVEFF
v_gene: TRBV7-8
d_gene: TRBD2
j_gene: TRBJ2-1
abundance: -

CDR3nt: TGTGCCAGCAGCCCCCCCTACGGTGGCGGGTCCGAGCAGTACTTC
CDR3aa: CASSPPYGGGSEQYF
v_gene: TRBV7-2
d_gene: -
j_gene: TRBJ2-7
abundance: -

CDR3nt: TGTGCCAGCAGTCCACAGGGGTGGGATACCGGGGAGCTGTTTTTT
CDR3aa: CASSPQGWDTGELFF
v_gene: TRBV28
d_gene: TRBD1
j_gene: TRBJ2-2
abundance: -

CDR3nt: TGCGCCAGCAGCCAGGGGACAGGGGGATTTAGGCAGTACTTC
CDR3aa: CASSQGTGGFRQYF
v_gene: TRBV4-3
d_gene: TRBD1
j_gene: TRBJ2-7
abundance: -

CDR3nt: TGTGCCAGCAGCAGGTTAAGGAGCCTAAGGACCGGGGAGCTGTTTTTT
CDR3aa: CASSRLRSLRTGELFF
v_gene: TRBV11-2
d_gene: -
j_gene: TRBJ2-2
abundance: -

CDR3nt: TGTGCCAGCAGTTTGTCCGGAGGTTCCTACAATGAGCAGTTCTTC
CDR3aa: CASSLSGGSYNEQFF
v_gene: TRBV28
d_gene: -
j_gene: TRBJ2-1
abundance: -

CDR3nt: TGTGCCACTTCACGGGACGAGAAGGCTGAGCCCCAGCATTTT
CDR3aa: CATSRDEKAEPQHF
v_gene: TRBV19
d_gene: -
j_gene: TRBJ1-5
abundance: -

CDR3nt: TGTGCCAGTAGTATTCGGGTGAATCAGCCCCAGCATTTT
CDR3aa: CASSIRVNQPQHF
v_gene: TRBV19
d_gene: -
j_gene: TRBJ1-5
abundance: -

CDR3nt: TGTGCCAGCAGTCCCCCGGGGGGCGATGGCTACACCTTC
CDR3aa: CASSPPGGDGYTF
v_gene: TRBV6-6
d_gene: -
j_gene: TRBJ1-2
abundance: -

CDR3nt: TGTGCCAGCAGCGTTTCAAGCGGGATCAATTCGGGGGAGCAGTTCTTC
CDR3aa: CASSVSSGINSGEQFF
v_gene: TRBV9
d_gene: TRBD2
j_gene: TRBJ2-1
abundance: once

CDR3nt: TGTGCCAGCAGCTTAGATTCAGGCGGGGTGAGCGAGCAGTACTTC
CDR3aa: CASSLDSGGVSEQYF
v_gene: TRBV11-2
d_gene: -
j_gene: TRBJ2-7
abundance: -

CDR3nt: TGTGCCAGCAGCCCCCGGACAGGGGCGAATGAGCAGTTCTTC
CDR3aa: CASSPRTGANEQFF
v_gene: TRBV11-1
d_gene: TRBD1
j_gene: TRBJ2-1
abundance: -

CDR3nt: TGTGCCAGCAGTCTTACAGGACAGGGTAATGGCTACACCTTC
CDR3aa: CASSLTGQGNGYTF
v_gene: TRBV28
d_gene: TRBD1
j_gene: TRBJ1-2
abundance: -

CDR3nt: TGTGCCAGCAGTCCGGACAGGTTCTATGGCTACACCTTC
CDR3aa: CASSPDRFYGYTF
v_gene: TRBV7-2
d_gene: TRBD1
j_gene: TRBJ1-2
abundance: -